The clone carrying this TCR beta chain is a singleton in its sample. Its matching antigen is unknown. The data were taken from a study of shared clonotypes between healthy human individuals. TCRdb's copy holds only in-frame clones and misses some; the assay was immunoSEQ multiplex PCR. The sample contains 500,000 to 550,000 clones, approximately 95% of which appear only once. Study-level findings and limits: Enrolling few donors narrowed the genetic and exposure-history diversity that was represented.

The CDR3 is 15 residues long. CDR1 LNHDA and CDR2 SQIVND come from the germline V gene (reference sequence). Losses at the gene ends were 3 bases for V and 3 bases for J; bases not matched to a gene: 4. The receptor was isolated from a woman aged 25 to 39 in good health. Sequenced input: naive CD4+ T cells sorted from blood. Subset defined: CD45RA+ positively selected. The chain recombines TRBV19 with TRBJ2-1, with 8 bases lining up with TRBD2. The CDR3 reads CASSMISGVYNEQFF. DNA for the CDR3: TGTGCCAGTAGTATGATTAGCGGGGTCTACAATGAGCAGTTCTTC.